Described below is a single T cell receptor beta chain sequence and its context. Its antigen is as yet unknown. Constant-segment primers were used for 5'RACE, and the resulting TCR alpha and TCR beta cDNA libraries carried sample barcodes and UMIs. TCRdb fed the 5' RACE reads into MiXCR, producing one record per CDR3 protein. There are about 390,000 distinct CDR3 sequences in the sample; approximately 15% occur only once, and approximately 21% lies in the top ten. This record belongs to a study of T-cell memory formation after mild COVID-19. Findings and caveats of the study: The appearance of some responding clones in pre-infection memory suggested that cross-reactive memory joined. Clones from the second wave (peaking day 37) had unconfirmed SARS-CoV-2 specificity.

The CDR3 sequence is 15 residues long. CDR1 is SGHAT and CDR2 is FQNNGV in the germline V gene. The germline V and J ends were trimmed by 5 bases and 4 bases, with 17 bases remaining between them. Sequences were obtained from PBMCs or a T cell subset sorted from them (not recorded which). The chain couples TRBV11-2 to TRBJ1-1; D gene uncertain. This clonotype was sampled from a man in his late teens or twenties who had mild COVID-19 (a few samples of this study predate the infection). Cell type and time point are not known. CDR3 sequence (DNA): TGTGCCAGCAGCATATTGGGAGGGTTGCCCACTGAAGCTTTCTTT. It is translated as CASSILGGLPTEAFF.